Listed below are T cell receptor beta chains from one sample, sequenced in a study of shared clonotypes between healthy human individuals. Profiled with immunoSEQ multiplex PCR; TCRdb holds only in-frame clones, not every one. Of 2 million or so clones in the sample, about 95% are singletons; the top ten hold around 1.1%. Sequenced sample: naive CD8+ T cells sorted from blood. The receptors were gathered from a young man in good health. Both conserved end residues are part of each CDR3. D genes are given only for firm matches. A clone size is listed for some rows: how often the clone was seen (once, few, many), or a class if it is expanded.

D gene	V gene	clone size	J gene	CDR3 protein	CDR3 DNA
NA	TRBV2	NA	TRBJ2-7	CASSAPQVYPNEQYF	TGTGCCAGCAGTGCACCCCAGGTATATCCTAACGAGCAGTACTTC
NA	TRBV5-6	NA	TRBJ2-1	CASSRPRALYNEQFF	TGTGCCAGCAGCCGTCCCCGAGCCCTATACAATGAGCAGTTCTTC
NA	TRBV4-3	NA	TRBJ1-4	CASSQGNEKLFF	TGCGCCAGCAGCCAAGGGAATGAAAAACTGTTTTTT
TRBD2	TRBV11-2	NA	TRBJ2-7	CASSFWTSGAYEQYF	TGTGCCAGCAGCTTCTGGACTAGCGGGGCCTACGAGCAGTACTTC
TRBD2	TRBV27	NA	TRBJ2-1	CASSQGLAGEQFF	TGTGCCAGCAGTCAGGGACTAGCGGGAGAGCAGTTCTTC
NA	TRBV4-1	NA	TRBJ1-1	CASSQAEGRNTEAFF	TGCGCCAGCAGCCAAGCCGAGGGAAGGAACACTGAAGCTTTCTTT
NA	TRBV9	few	TRBJ2-7	CASSVGGGSEQYF	TGTGCCAGCAGCGTAGGAGGGGGTTCCGAGCAGTACTTC
NA	TRBV5-1	NA	TRBJ2-1	CASSLEAGSNEQFF	TGCGCCAGCAGCTTGGAGGCAGGGTCGAATGAGCAGTTCTTC
TRBD1	TRBV30	NA	TRBJ1-4	CAWRRDSRGEKLFF	TGTGCCTGGAGACGGGACAGTAGGGGTGAAAAACTGTTTTTT
NA	TRBV5-1	NA	TRBJ2-7	CASSSRPRIYEQYF	TGCGCCAGCAGCTCCAGACCGCGGATCTACGAGCAGTACTTC
NA	TRBV30	NA	TRBJ2-7	CAWSFQTGYEQYF	TGTGCCTGGAGCTTCCAGACAGGTTACGAGCAGTACTTC
NA	TRBV7-9	NA	TRBJ1-1	CASSSPPGADAEAFF	TGTGCCAGCAGCTCGCCCCCCGGTGCGGACGCTGAAGCTTTCTTT
NA	TRBV27	NA	TRBJ1-4	CASGSRGGNEKLFF	TGTGCCAGCGGCAGCAGGGGCGGTAATGAAAAACTGTTTTTT
NA	TRBV4-1	NA	TRBJ2-1	CASSQRDRYNEQFF	TGCGCCAGCAGCCAACGAGACAGGTACAATGAGCAGTTCTTC
NA	TRBV25-1	NA	TRBJ2-2	CASSGGSNTGELFF	TGTGCCAGCAGTGGCGGGTCGAACACCGGGGAGCTGTTTTTT
NA	TRBV19	NA	TRBJ1-5	CASSIAWTAEGWANQPQHF	TGTGCCAGTAGTATAGCTTGGACAGCAGAAGGGTGGGCAAATCAGCCCCAGCATTTT
NA	TRBV29-1	NA	TRBJ2-7	CRVVWDEQYF	TGCAGAGTTGTTTGGGACGAGCAGTACTTC
NA	TRBV4-1	NA	TRBJ1-1	CASSQVRGTEAFF	TGCGCCAGCAGCCAAGTCAGGGGCACTGAAGCTTTCTTT
TRBD2	TRBV2	NA	TRBJ2-7	CASSEDLGLAYYEQYF	TGTGCCAGCAGTGAAGATTTGGGACTAGCATATTACGAGCAGTACTTC
NA	TRBV7-6	NA	TRBJ1-5	CASSLGPNQPQHF	TGTGCCAGCAGCTTGGGACCGAATCAGCCCCAGCATTTT
TRBD1	TRBV27	NA	TRBJ1-1	CASSSQRQGWTEAFF	TGTGCCAGCAGCTCACAAAGACAGGGTTGGACTGAAGCTTTCTTT
NA	TRBV27	NA	TRBJ2-7	CASSLAGMSYEQYF	TGTGCCAGCAGTTTAGCGGGAATGTCCTACGAGCAGTACTTC
NA	TRBV19	once	TRBJ1-5	CASSIGQVLSQLQHF	TGTGCCAGTAGTATAGGGCAGGTTTTATCCCAGCTCCAGCATTTT
NA	TRBV21-1	once	TRBJ2-5	CASSKVRGHGETQYF	TGTGCCAGCAGCAAAGTAAGGGGGCACGGAGAGACCCAGTACTTC
NA	TRBV10-2	NA	TRBJ1-2	CASSGTGPSLANYGYTF	TGCGCCAGCAGTGGAACGGGCCCCAGCCTAGCTAACTATGGCTACACCTTC
NA	TRBV5-1	NA	TRBJ1-2	CASSLRMQYGYTF	TGCGCCAGCAGCTTGAGGATGCAATATGGCTACACCTTC
NA	TRBV19	NA	TRBJ1-2	CASSPGTYYGYTF	TGTGCCAGTAGTCCAGGGACTTACTATGGCTACACCTTC
NA	TRBV7-8	NA	TRBJ2-7	CASSLGGPNYEQYF	TGTGCCAGCAGCTTAGGAGGACCCAACTACGAGCAGTACTTC
NA	TRBV5-6	NA	TRBJ2-3	CASSVSFPSTDTQYF	TGTGCCAGCAGCGTTAGCTTTCCAAGCACAGATACGCAGTATTTT
TRBD1	TRBV4-1	NA	TRBJ2-7	CASSQKTGGPYEQYF	TGCGCCAGCAGCCAAAAAACAGGGGGGCCCTACGAGCAGTACTTC
NA	TRBV6-1	NA	TRBJ1-2	CASSPSTDFNYGYTF	TGTGCCAGCAGTCCTTCGACAGACTTTAACTATGGCTACACCTTC